The 14 T cell receptor beta chains in this list originate from one sample, sequenced in a study of T cell repertoires in cytomegalovirus infection. These TCRs are of unknown antigen specificity. Using its own MiXCR run on the reads, TCRdb lists one record per CDR3 protein. The data contain approximately 470,000 distinct CDR3 sequences, 40% to 50% of them singletons. The sequenced sample was cultured PBMCs, obtained from culture after CMV antigen stimulation. The receptors stem from a human donor in good health (CMV status not recorded). Some clones in this sample may be carry-over from other donors' samples.

This clonotype has only one observation. The chain is built from TRBV5-1 and TRBJ1-2; no firm D call. Trimming pared 3 bases from V and 0 bases from J, leaving 12 bases between. The CDR3 is made up of 15 amino acids. Germline values: CDR1 SGHRS, CDR2 YFSETQ. The CDR3 DNA reads as TGCGCCAGCAGCTCCCTACCCGAAGCTAACTATGGCTACACCTTC. This sequence encodes CASSSLPEANYGYTF.

This clonotype was seen repeatedly, ten times or more. This chain joins TRBV7-2 and TRBJ2-3; D ambiguous. Looked up from germline, CDR1 is SGHTA and CDR2 is FQGNSA. Trimming removed 5 bases from V and 4 bases from J, with 10 bases in between. The CDR3 runs to 13 residues. For the CDR3, the DNA is TGTGCCAGCAGCGGCCCCCGTGCAGATACGCAGTATTTT. This codes for CASSGPRADTQYF.

A few counts support this clonotype. The genes are TRBV7-8 and TRBJ2-3, with D uncertain. Germline V lookup: CDR1 SGHVS, CDR2 FQNEAQ. CDR3 size: 13 residues. V dropped 5 bases and J dropped 2 bases, with 8 bases sitting between them. The CDR3 DNA follows: TGTGCCAGCAGCAAAGGGCACACAGATACGCAGTATTTT. Amino acid sequence: CASSKGHTDTQYF.

This chain links TRBV11-3 with TRBJ2-1; TRBD2 matches 8 bases. The CDR3 totals 14 residues. The V segment lost 7 bases and the J segment 1 base; nucleotides outside the gene matches: 3. From germline, CDR1 is SGHNT and CDR2 YENEEA. The DNA for the CDR3 is TGTGCCAGCAAGGCTAGCGGGTCCTACAATGAGCAGTTCTTC. Amino acid sequence: CASKASGSYNEQFF.

This chain uses TRBV7-2 with TRBJ1-6, with 7 bases identical to TRBD1. The CDR3 has 15 amino acids. The ends lost 5 bases at V and 10 bases at J; junction bases unmatched: 11. The germline CDR1 and CDR2 sequences are SGHTA and FQGNSA. CDR3 region: CASSAARGSYSPLHF. The CDR3 region has the DNA TGTGCCAGCAGCGCCGCCAGGGGGTCTTACTCACCCCTCCACTTT.

The DNA for the CDR3 is TGCAGTGCTAGAGCAGAGGGACTCTACTATGGCTACACCTTC. Translating gives CSARAEGLYYGYTF. V gene TRBV20-1 combines with J gene TRBJ1-2; D possibly corresponds to TRBD1 (5 bases). This CDR3 contains 14 residues. Germline-derived CDR1 and CDR2 are DFQATT and SNEGSKA (reference sequence). Trimming cost V 1 base and J 3 bases, with 12 bases left between them.

This clonotype was detected a few times. The gene calls are TRBV7-9 and TRBJ1-1; unclear D gene. Trimming took 5 bases from V and 2 from J, leaving 12 bases between them. The CDR3 extends over 14 amino acids. Germline V lookup: CDR1 SEHNR, CDR2 FQNEAQ (reference sequence). CDR3 nucleotide sequence: TGTGCCAGCAGCGGGCGATTCATCAACACTGAAGCTTTCTTT. This encodes CASSGRFINTEAFF.

This clonotype was observed once. The chain uses TRBV29-1 and TRBJ2-2, with D tentatively TRBD2 (6 bases). Germline V lookup: CDR1 SQVTM, CDR2 ANQGSEA. The CDR3 is 14 residues long. With 5 bases removed from V and 1 base from J, the gap between germline ends came to 11 bases. The CDR3 coding sequence is TGCAGCGTTATATCCGGGGGGAACACCGGGGAGCTGTTTTTT. The encoded protein is CSVISGGNTGELFF.

Here the CDR3 reads CASNQGANEQFF. CDR3 nucleotide sequence: TGTGCCAGCAACCAGGGGGCCAATGAGCAGTTCTTC. The chain has TRBV6-1 and TRBJ2-1; 8 bases are a match to TRBD1. The V segment lost 7 bases and the J segment 6 bases; nucleotides outside the gene matches: 2. The CDR3 is made up of 12 amino acids. The V gene's germline CDR1 is MNHNS and CDR2 SASEGT.

The chain employs TRBV6-1 and TRBJ1-4; TRBD1 might be the D (5 bases). The V end was cut by 7 bases, the J end by 7 bases, with 19 bases between. In germline, CDR1 is MNHNS, CDR2 SASEGT. CDR3 length: 15 residues. The CDR3 region is CASIFGGEVGEKLFF. CDR3 nucleotide sequence: TGTGCCAGCATCTTCGGAGGGGAGGTTGGTGAAAAACTGTTTTTT.

The rearrangement joins TRBV6-1 to TRBJ2-7; D is unclear. Trimming stripped 8 bases from V and 3 bases from J, with 14 bases between. Germline CDR1 reads MNHNS; CDR2 reads SASEGT. This CDR3 comprises 13 residues. CDR3 coding DNA: TGTGCCAGCGGATACAGCAGTCGCTACGAGCAGTACTTC. It yields the protein CASGYSSRYEQYF.

In the case of this clonotype: One end of the junction does not line up with germline, which may come from a read error. The CDR3 DNA follows: TGTGTCAGCAGCACTAGCGGAAACTCCTACAATGAGCAGTTCTTC. Its protein product is CVSSTSGNSYNEQFF. The chain is built from TRBV7-2 and TRBJ2-1, with 8 bases that match TRBD2. The CDR3 totals 15 residues. Germline CDR1 SGHTA, CDR2 FQGNSA. The full variable domain, in which reference TRBV7-2 and TRBJ2-1 provide the parts outside the CDR3, is GAGVSQSPSNKVTEKGKDVELRCDPISGHTALYWYRQSLGQGLEFLIYFQGNSAPDKSGLPSDRFSAERTGGSVSTLTIQRTQQEDSAVYLCVSSTSGNSYNEQFFGPGTRLTVL.

The rearrangement joins TRBV20-1 to TRBJ2-3; weak D call: TRBD1 (5 bases). Trimming cost V 0 bases and J 4 bases, with 14 bases left between them. The V gene's germline CDR1 is DFQATT and CDR2 SNEGSKA (reference sequence). CDR3 length equals 15 residues. The CDR3 region is CSARENRRYADTQYF. The CDR3 DNA sequence: TGCAGTGCTAGAGAGAACAGGCGGTACGCAGATACGCAGTATTTT.

J is TRBJ2-1 and V is TRBV7-8; D is uncertain. Trimming pared 3 bases from V and 4 bases from J, leaving 10 bases between. Per the germline V gene, CDR1 is SGHVS and CDR2 is FQNEAQ. This CDR3 has 14 residues. The CDR3 bases are TGTGCCAGCAGCTTGGAGTACAGATACAATGAGCAGTTCTTC. Translation gives CASSLEYRYNEQFF.